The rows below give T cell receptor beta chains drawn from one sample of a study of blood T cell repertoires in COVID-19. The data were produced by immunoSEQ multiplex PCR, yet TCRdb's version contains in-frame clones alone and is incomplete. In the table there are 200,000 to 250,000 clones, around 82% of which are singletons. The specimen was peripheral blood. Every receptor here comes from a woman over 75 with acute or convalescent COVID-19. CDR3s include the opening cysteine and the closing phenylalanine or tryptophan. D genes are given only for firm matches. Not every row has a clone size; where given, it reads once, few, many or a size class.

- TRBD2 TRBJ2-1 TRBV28 CASSGYQRGAGSYNEQFF TGTGCCAGCAGTGGCTACCAGCGGGGGGCCGGGTCCTACAATGAGCAGTTCTTC
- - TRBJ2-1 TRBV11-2 CASSPTRHNEQFF TGTGCCAGCAGCCCGACTAGACACAATGAGCAGTTCTTC
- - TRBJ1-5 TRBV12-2 CASRFDWSQPQHF TGTGCAAGTCGCTTCGACTGGTCTCAGCCCCAGCATTTT
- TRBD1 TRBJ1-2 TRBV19 CASSRFATGTLYGYTF TGTGCCAGTAGCCGGTTCGCGACAGGGACCTTGTATGGCTACACCTTC
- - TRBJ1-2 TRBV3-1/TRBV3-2 CASSPPGGRGGYTF TGTGCCAGCAGCCCCCCCGGGGGGCGAGGTGGCTACACCTTC
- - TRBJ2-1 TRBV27 CASSLSPLGEQFF TGTGCCAGCAGTTTATCCCCTCTCGGTGAGCAGTTCTTC
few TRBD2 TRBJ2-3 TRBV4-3 CASSQDVKRGEYADTQYF TGCGCCAGCAGCCAGGACGTAAAGCGGGGGGAGTACGCGGATACGCAGTATTTT
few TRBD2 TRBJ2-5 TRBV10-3 CAISEQLLAVQETQYF TGTGCCATCAGTGAGCAATTACTAGCGGTCCAAGAGACCCAGTACTTC
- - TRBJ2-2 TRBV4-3 CASSQAQGYTGELFF TGCGCCAGCAGCCAAGCGCAGGGCTACACCGGGGAGCTGTTTTTT
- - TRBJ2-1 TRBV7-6 CASTIPGGREEQFF TGTGCCAGCACCATCCCGGGGGGCCGGGAGGAGCAGTTCTTC
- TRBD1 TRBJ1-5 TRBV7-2 CASSLRTGGVSNQPQHF TGTGCCAGCAGTTTGCGGACAGGGGGCGTTAGCAATCAGCCCCAGCATTTT
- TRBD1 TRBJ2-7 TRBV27 CASSGTGGYEQYF TGTGCCAGCTCGGGGACAGGGGGTTACGAGCAGTACTTC
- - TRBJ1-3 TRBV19 CASGGNSGNTIYF TGTGCCAGTGGCGGGAACTCTGGAAACACCATATATTTT
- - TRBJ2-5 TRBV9 CASSVTQGRETQYF TGTGCCAGCAGCGTAACACAGGGTAGGGAGACCCAGTACTTC
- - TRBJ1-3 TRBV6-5 CASSYEWGVKGNTIYF TGTGCCAGCAGTTACGAGTGGGGGGTGAAGGGAAACACCATATATTTT
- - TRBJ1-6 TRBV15 CATSSPRVYNSPLHF TGTGCCACCAGCAGCCCCCGGGTGTATAATTCACCCCTCCACTTT
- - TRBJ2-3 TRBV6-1 CASSEVGHSTDTQYF TGTGCCAGCAGTGAAGTGGGACATAGCACAGATACGCAGTATTTT
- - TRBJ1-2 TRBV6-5 CASTGGTGYTF TGTGCCAGCACGGGCGGGACTGGCTACACCTTC
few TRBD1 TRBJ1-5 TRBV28 CATRGGTGYRPQHF TGTGCCACCCGGGGGGGGACAGGGTATCGGCCCCAGCATTTT
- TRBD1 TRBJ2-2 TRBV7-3 CASSLTLNRGRTGELFF TGTGCCAGCAGCTTAACGCTAAACAGGGGGCGGACCGGGGAGCTGTTTTTT
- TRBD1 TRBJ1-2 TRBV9 CASSERDRNNYGYTF TGTGCCAGCAGCGAGAGGGACAGGAACAATTATGGCTACACCTTC
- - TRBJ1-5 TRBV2 CASSPGGRISNQPQHF TGTGCCAGCAGTCCCGGGGGGCGGATTAGCAATCAGCCCCAGCATTTT
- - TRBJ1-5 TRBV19 CASSLGTLSNQPQHF TGTGCCAGTAGTCTCGGGACACTTAGCAATCAGCCCCAGCATTTT
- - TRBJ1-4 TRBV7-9 CASSLPGVQGRVREKLFF TGTGCCAGCAGCTTACCAGGGGTCCAGGGAAGGGTCCGGGAAAAACTGTTTTTT
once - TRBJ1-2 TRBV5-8 CASSLDSLVGGYTF TGTGCCAGCAGCTTAGACAGCTTAGTAGGTGGCTACACCTTC
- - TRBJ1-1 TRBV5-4 CASSLAGPNTEAFF TGTGCCAGCAGCTTGGCTGGCCCGAACACTGAAGCTTTCTTT
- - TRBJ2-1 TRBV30 CAWSVSNDEQFF TGTGCCTGGAGTGTATCTAATGATGAGCAGTTCTTC
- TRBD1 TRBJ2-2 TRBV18 CASSPSIDRGITGELFF TGTGCCAGCTCACCATCAATTGACAGGGGGATCACCGGGGAGCTGTTTTTT
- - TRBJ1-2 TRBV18 CASSPKEGSTIGYTF TGTGCCAGCTCACCAAAGGAGGGATCGACTATCGGCTACACCTTC
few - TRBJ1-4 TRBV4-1 CASSQNRMTNEKLFF TGCGCCAGCAGCCAAAACAGGATGACTAATGAAAAACTGTTTTTT
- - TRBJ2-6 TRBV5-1 CASSLDIPGANVLTF TGCGCCAGCAGCCTGGACATCCCCGGGGCCAACGTCCTGACTTTC
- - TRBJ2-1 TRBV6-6 CASSFESGVVKNEQFF TGTGCCAGCAGTTTTGAATCGGGGGTCGTTAAAAATGAGCAGTTCTTC
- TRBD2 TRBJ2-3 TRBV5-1 CASSLDAGGSTDTQYF TGCGCCAGCAGCTTGGACGCGGGGGGAAGCACAGATACGCAGTATTTT
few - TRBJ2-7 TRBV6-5 CASSYSSGPYEQYF TGTGCCAGCAGTTACTCGTCAGGCCCTTACGAGCAGTACTTC
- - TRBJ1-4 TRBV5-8 CASSQGKGWEEKLFF TGTGCCAGCAGCCAGGGAAAAGGGTGGGAAGAAAAACTGTTTTTT
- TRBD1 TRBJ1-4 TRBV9 CASSVGQGDNEKLFF TGTGCCAGCAGCGTAGGACAGGGAGATAATGAAAAACTGTTTTTT
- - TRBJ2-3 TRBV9 CASSAPPTPNTQYF TGTGCCAGCAGCGCCCCCCCCACACCGAATACGCAGTATTTT
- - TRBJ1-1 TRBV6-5 CASTTRGEAFF TGTGCCAGCACCACGCGGGGAGAAGCTTTCTTT
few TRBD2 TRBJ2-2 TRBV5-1 CASSLEGGINTGELFF TGCGCCAGCAGCTTGGAGGGAGGGATAAACACCGGGGAGCTGTTTTTT
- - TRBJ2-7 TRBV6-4 CASSEQSLVYEQYF TGTGCCAGCAGTGAACAATCCCTAGTCTACGAGCAGTACTTC
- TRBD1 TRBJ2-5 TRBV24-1 CATSDPGQLETQYF TGTGCCACCAGTGACCCGGGACAGTTGGAGACCCAGTACTTC
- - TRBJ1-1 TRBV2 CASRFTGSPEAFF TGTGCCAGCAGGTTTACAGGTTCCCCTGAAGCTTTCTTT
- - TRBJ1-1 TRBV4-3 CASSQDLRGSEAFF TGCGCCAGCAGCCAAGATTTGAGAGGGTCTGAAGCTTTCTTT
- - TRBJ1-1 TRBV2 CASSELPVGTEAFF TGTGCCAGCAGTGAACTTCCGGTCGGGACTGAAGCTTTCTTT
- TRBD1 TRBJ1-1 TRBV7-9 CASSSIDRDTEAFF TGTGCCAGCAGCTCTATAGACAGGGACACTGAAGCTTTCTTT
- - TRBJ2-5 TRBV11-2 CASSFSYQETQYF TGTGCCAGCAGCTTTAGCTACCAAGAGACCCAGTACTTC
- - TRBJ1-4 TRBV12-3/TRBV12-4 CATPRVAKLFF TGTGCCACCCCACGGGTTGCGAAACTGTTTTTT
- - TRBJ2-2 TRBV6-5 CASLQYSLNTGELFF TGTGCCAGCCTTCAGTATAGCTTGAACACCGGGGAGCTGTTTTTT
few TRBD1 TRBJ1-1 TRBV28 CATRQGPGAFF TGTGCCACTCGACAGGGCCCCGGGGCTTTCTTT
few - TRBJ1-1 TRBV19 CASSIGGRNTEAFF TGTGCCAGTAGTATAGGAGGCAGGAACACTGAAGCTTTCTTT
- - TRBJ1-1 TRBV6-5 CASSYPRGRNTEAFF TGTGCCAGCAGTTACCCCCGAGGGCGGAACACTGAAGCTTTCTTT
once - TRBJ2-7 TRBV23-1 CASSHRGGDEQYF TGCGCCAGCAGTCATCGAGGAGGGGACGAGCAGTACTTC
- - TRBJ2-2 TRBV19 CASSGQIDTGELFF TGTGCCAGTAGCGGACAGATCGACACCGGGGAGCTGTTTTTT
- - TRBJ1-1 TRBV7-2 CASSPIARGTEAFF TGTGCCAGCAGCCCCATCGCCCGGGGCACTGAAGCTTTCTTT
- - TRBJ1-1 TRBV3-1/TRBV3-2 CASSQDGHGDYTEAFF TGTGCCAGCAGCCAAGATGGCCACGGGGATTACACTGAAGCTTTCTTT
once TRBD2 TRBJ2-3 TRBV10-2 CAIPPAGEITDTQYF TGCGCCATCCCTCCCGCGGGGGAGATCACAGATACGCAGTATTTT
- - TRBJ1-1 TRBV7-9 CASSLEAGKSTEAFF TGTGCCAGCAGCTTAGAGGCAGGGAAGTCCACTGAAGCTTTCTTT
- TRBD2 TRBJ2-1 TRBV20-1 CSASTAGGWNEQFF TGCAGTGCTAGTACTGCGGGGGGTTGGAATGAGCAGTTCTTC
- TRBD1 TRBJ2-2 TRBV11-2 CASSSGTGATGELFF TGTGCCAGCAGCTCCGGGACAGGGGCGACCGGGGAGCTGTTTTTT